One sample yielded the 13 T cell receptor beta chains listed below, sequenced in a study of T-cell reconstitution after alpha-beta-depleted transplantation in children. Construction of the TCRbeta library involved unique molecular identifiers. Each CDR3 protein is one row after TCRdb ran MiXCR on the PCR reads. The sample lists some 200,000 distinct CDR3 sequences, roughly 8.3% seen once, with 35% in the top ten. Here the sequenced sample was PBMCs, mostly from graft donor cells, taken 360 days after TCRalphabeta/CD19-depleted stem cell transplant. The receptors stem from a male patient aged 2 to 10 who had a stem cell transplant for acute myeloid leukemia, so the T cells may come from the graft donor.

There are a few counts of this clonotype. The chain employs TRBV20-1 and TRBJ2-1, with 9 bases aligning to TRBD2. Trimming took 6 bases from V and 3 from J; bases not matched to a gene: 18. CDR3 length: 18 amino acids. Germline assignment: CDR1 DFQATT and CDR2 SNEGSKA (reference sequence). In DNA, the CDR3 is TGCAGTGCCCCAACGGGGGGAGGTGCGGGGGGGTACTACAATGAGCAGTTCTTC. Translating gives CSAPTGGGAGGYYNEQFF.

The sample holds a few counts of this clonotype. CDR3: CASSLDPFTGELFF. DNA for the CDR3: TGTGCCAGCAGCTTAGATCCCTTCACCGGGGAGCTGTTTTTT. V gene TRBV11-3 combines with J gene TRBJ2-2; D remains ambiguous. CDR1 is SGHNT and CDR2 is YENEEA in the germline V gene. Trimming stripped 0 bases from V and 4 bases from J, with 6 bases between. The CDR3 is 14 residues long.

This clonotype was detected ten times or more. The chain carries TRBV18 and TRBJ1-3; D gene uncertain. The CDR3 runs 13 residues. The V gene's germline CDR1 is KGHSH and CDR2 LQKENI. V shed 0 bases and J shed 4 bases, with 4 bases lying between them. As DNA, the CDR3 is TGTGCCAGCTCACCACCAGCAGGAAACACCATATATTTT. It encodes CASSPPAGNTIYF.

This clonotype came up a few times. V usage is TRBV7-2 and J usage is TRBJ1-3; D is unclear. Trimming removed 1 base at V and 0 bases at J, with 4 bases between. CDR3 size: 14 residues. Germline lookup yields CDR1 SGHTA and CDR2 FQGNSA. CDR3 region: CASSLVVSGNTIYF. The CDR3 DNA sequence: TGTGCCAGCAGCTTAGTGGTCTCTGGAAACACCATATATTTT.

The CDR3 region is CATDRGGGLARETQYF. The CDR3 nucleotides read TGTGCCACCGATCGCGGGGGGGGGTTAGCGAGGGAGACCCAGTACTTC. This chain joins TRBV15 and TRBJ2-5, with 9 bases identical to TRBD2. Germline V gives CDR1 LNHNV, CDR2 YYDKDF (reference sequence). V was pared by 8 bases and J by 5 bases, with 15 bases of the junction left unmatched. The CDR3 spans 16 residues.

This clonotype has at least ten counts. V and J are TRBV7-9 and TRBJ2-3; the D gene could be TRBD1 or TRBD2 (5 bases each). The CDR3 runs 15 residues. Trimming pared 1 base from V and 1 base from J, leaving 9 bases between. CDR1 and CDR2 from the germline V gene are SEHNR and FQNEAQ (reference sequence). CDR3 bases: TGTGCCAGCAGCTTAGAGGGACCACGCACAGATACGCAGTATTTT. Protein: CASSLEGPRTDTQYF.

This sequence joins TRBV7-2 and TRBJ2-1; D ambiguous. The germline gives CDR1 SGHTA, CDR2 FQGNSA. With 5 bases removed from V and 1 base from J, the gap between germline ends came to 9 bases. CDR3 size: 14 residues. CDR3 sequence: CASSLGNSYNEQFF. The CDR3 region has the DNA TGTGCCAGCAGCCTAGGTAATTCCTACAATGAGCAGTTCTTC.

The chain employs TRBV4-3 and TRBJ2-5; D unresolved. Trimming stripped 6 bases from V and 5 bases from J, with 13 bases between. The CDR3 length is 13 residues. From germline, CDR1 is LGHNA and CDR2 YSLEER. Here the CDR3 reads CASSRTGWETQYF. CDR3 in DNA: TGCGCCAGCAGTCGCACGGGTTGGGAGACCCAGTACTTC.

This clonotype was detected ten times or more. This chain uses TRBV12-3 or TRBV12-4 with TRBJ1-1, with D hard to call. There are 13 residues in the CDR3. V lost 3 bases to trimming and J lost 3 bases, with 8 bases between them. CDR3 residues: CASSFSGYTEAFF. The CDR3 DNA reads TGTGCCAGCAGTTTTTCAGGATACACTGAAGCTTTCTTT.

The table lists this clonotype with many counts. The rearrangement uses TRBV18 and TRBJ2-1, with D unclear. The length of the CDR3 is 14 residues. Per germline, CDR1 KGHSH and CDR2 LQKENI. V lost 8 bases, J lost 4 bases, and 15 bases lay in between. The DNA for the CDR3 is TGTGCCAGCAGCCCACGCGAGTTTTACAATGAGCAGTTCTTC. Translation gives CASSPREFYNEQFF.

The V gene is TRBV20-1, the J gene TRBJ2-7; unclear D gene. The V and J ends lost 6 bases and 3 bases respectively, with 15 bases between them. The germline CDR1 and CDR2 sequences are DFQATT and SNEGSKA (reference sequence). The CDR3 has 13 amino acids. In nucleotides, the CDR3 is TGCAGTGCCCTCCGTCTGCCCGACTACGAGCAGTACTTC. Its translation is CSALRLPDYEQYF.

The chain links TRBV12-3 or TRBV12-4 to TRBJ1-2; D gene uncertain. The CDR3 loop spans 13 amino acids. The V and J ends lost 2 bases and 3 bases respectively, with 7 bases between them. CDR3 loop: CASSLQVDYGYTF. CDR3 DNA: TGTGCCAGCAGTTTACAGGTAGACTATGGCTACACCTTC.

This clonotype has at least ten counts. The rearrangement links TRBV6-5 to TRBJ1-2; 11 bases match TRBD1. Trimming at V came to 2 bases and at J to 8 bases, leaving 7 bases not matched to a gene. CDR1 and CDR2 from the germline V gene are MNHEY and SVGAGI. The CDR3 totals 15 residues. The DNA of the CDR3 is TGTGCCAGCAGTTACCACGCGGACAGGGGGCAGGGCTACACCTTC. Its translation is CASSYHADRGQGYTF.